This T cell receptor beta chain was sequenced for a study of beta chain features in type 1 diabetes. One heparinised draw of blood, averaging roughly 110 mL, came from each donor. The investigators reverse transcribed all of the isolated RNA, so they sequenced expressed TCRB transcripts. TCRdb's copy holds only in-frame clones and misses some; the assay was immunoSEQ multiplex PCR. The sample holds roughly 350,000 clones, 11% seen once. This clone was picked up a small number of times. The CDR3 length is 17 residues. V was clipped by 5 bases and J by 3 bases, with 23 bases between them. CDR1 and CDR2 from the germline V gene are MGHDK and SYGVNS.

The gene calls are TRBV25-1 and TRBJ2-7; a possible D gene is TRBD2 (6 bases). The sequence was obtained from a woman aged 30 to 39 in good health. Specimen: naive CD4+ T cells from blood. CDR3 DNA: TGTGCCAGCAGTCCCTCCCCGGGAGACAGTGGTGGCTACGAGCAGTACTTC. Translation gives CASSPSPGDSGGYEQYF.